This T cell receptor (beta chain) is drawn from a study of blood T cell repertoires in COVID-19. At the level of the study: Samples of COVID-19 (acute and convalescent) were obtained from the United States, Italy and Spain. In each case, the material was cDNA or gDNA derived from T cells, B-cell-depleted T cells, or PBMCs.

Per the original methods: The authors estimated nucleated cell counts from reference gene primer amplification. TCRdb's copy holds only in-frame clones and misses some; the assay was immunoSEQ multiplex PCR. The V and J calls and clone size are taken from that table; D and trimming were inferred from the DNA. Of approximately 130,000 clones in the sample, about 76% were seen once. Germline CDR1 reads SQVTM; CDR2 reads ANQGSEA. This CDR3 region has 10 residues. V was cut by 6 bases and J by 6 bases, with 8 bases left in between. There are a few counts of this clone. This TCR was sampled from a man older than 75 with acute or convalescent COVID-19. The chain carries TRBV29-1 and TRBJ1-2; D uncertain. The sequenced material came from peripheral blood. CDR3 loop: CSVALDGYTF. The CDR3, as DNA: TGCAGCGTGGCCTTGGATGGCTACACCTTC.